This TCR beta chain was sequenced for a study of blood T cell repertoires in COVID-19. Study information: Nucleic acid was either cDNA or gDNA, and it came from T cells, B-cell-depleted T cells, or PBMCs.

This clone was found a few times. As processed by the authors: Nucleated cell counts were estimated from reference gene primer amplification. Assay: immunoSEQ multiplex PCR; the TCRdb copy retains only in-frame clones and omits some. V, J and clone size derive from that table, while D and trimming were established from the DNA sequence. The table includes over 70,000 clones, 80% to 95% detected once. This clonotype originated in a man between 18 and 35 years old with COVID-19, enrolled during active disease. Sequencing input: peripheral blood.

CDR3: CATSDISREPGELFF. The CDR3 nucleotides read TGTGCCACCAGTGATATTTCGAGGGAACCCGGGGAGCTGTTTTTT. This rearrangement joins TRBV24-1 to TRBJ2-2; D perhaps matches TRBD2 (5 bases). CDR3 size: 15 residues. V was clipped by 3 bases and J by 6 bases, with 13 bases between them. The germline CDR1 and CDR2 sequences are KGHDR and SFDVKD.